The clone carrying this TCR beta chain was recorded many times. Its antigen remains unidentified. This specimen belongs to a study of T-cell memory formation after mild COVID-19. One entry per CDR3 protein results from TCRdb running MiXCR on the 5' RACE reads. This table holds under 35,000 distinct CDR3 sequences, roughly 21% found once. General study results and limits: CD4+ contracting clones were found mainly in CM and EM, and CD8+ ones in EMRA.

The sequenced sample consisted of PBMCs or a T cell subset sorted from them (not recorded which). This receptor was obtained from an adult who had mild COVID-19 (a few samples of this study predate the infection). Cell type and time point are not known.

CDR3 in amino acids: CASSENTGSRPYEQYF. As DNA, the CDR3 is TGTGCCAGCAGTGAAAACACAGGGAGTCGCCCCTACGAGCAGTACTTC. V is TRBV14 and J is TRBJ2-7; possible D gene TRBD1, 6 bases. Trimming took off 6 bases at V and 2 bases at J, with 20 bases between the two ends. Germline CDR1 SGHDN, CDR2 FVKESK. The CDR3 consists of 16 residues.